This T cell receptor beta chain was captured by sequencing in a study of identical twins. CDR3 length equals 16 residues. From germline, CDR1 is DFQATT and CDR2 SNEGSKA (reference sequence). V lost 5 bases to trimming and J lost 4 bases; unmatched junction nucleotides: 13. This clonotype was observed a few times. TCRdb used MiXCR to reprocess the 5' RACE reads, holding one entry per CDR3 protein. The data show 450,000 to 650,000 distinct CDR3 sequences, 9.6% seen once. These same data were also listed under a study on yellow fever vaccine responses in identical twins. That paper notes: On the reported evidence, twins' vaccine T cell responses seemed partly convergent and partly personalized.

The source material was PBMCs. This TCR was sampled from a woman aged 18-29 years in good health. This rearrangement joins TRBV20-1 to TRBJ2-5; 10 bases agree with TRBD2. CDR3 nucleotides: TGCAGTGCTGTCGAAAATAGCGGGAGGCGGGTAGAGACCCAGTACTTC. This sequence encodes CSAVENSGRRVETQYF.